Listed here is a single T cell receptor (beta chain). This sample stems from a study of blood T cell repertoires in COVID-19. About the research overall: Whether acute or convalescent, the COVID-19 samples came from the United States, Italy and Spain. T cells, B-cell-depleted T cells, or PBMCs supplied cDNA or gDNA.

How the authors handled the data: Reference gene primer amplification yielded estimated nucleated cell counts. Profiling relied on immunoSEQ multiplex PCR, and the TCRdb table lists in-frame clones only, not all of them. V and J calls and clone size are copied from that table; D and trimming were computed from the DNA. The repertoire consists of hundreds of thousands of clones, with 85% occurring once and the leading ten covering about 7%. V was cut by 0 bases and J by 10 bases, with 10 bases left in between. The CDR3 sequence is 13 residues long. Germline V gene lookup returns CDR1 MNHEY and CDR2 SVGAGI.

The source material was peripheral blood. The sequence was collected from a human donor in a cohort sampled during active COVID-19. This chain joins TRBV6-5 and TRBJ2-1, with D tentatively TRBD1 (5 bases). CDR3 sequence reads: CASSYSLRTEQFF. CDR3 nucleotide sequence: TGTGCCAGCAGTTACTCACTCCGGACAGAGCAGTTCTTC.